Listed below are T cell receptor beta chains from one sample, sequenced in a study of T cell responses to AZD1222 COVID-19 vaccine. The assay was immunoSEQ multiplex PCR, and TCRdb's table has in-frame clones only and misses some. In the table there are approximately 210,000 clones, 94% of which are singletons. Sequenced material: peripheral blood, taken 28 days after the second dose of the MenACWY control vaccine. These TCRs come from an adult who received the MenACWY meningococcal vaccine as a control. Both conserved end residues are part of each CDR3. D genes are given only for firm matches. Not every row has a clone size; where given, it reads once, few, many or a size class.

>TRBV27|TRBJ2-7|.|.
CASTPVGGKSYEQYF
TGTGCCAGCACCCCCGTGGGCGGGAAGTCCTACGAGCAGTACTTC
>TRBV11-3|TRBJ2-2|.|.
CASSFGAGTANTGELFF
TGTGCCAGCAGCTTCGGGGCAGGGACCGCGAACACCGGGGAGCTGTTTTTT
>TRBV30|TRBJ1-2|TRBD1|few
CAWRAGGYGYTF
TGTGCCTGGAGGGCAGGGGGCTATGGCTACACCTTC
>TRBV7-6|TRBJ2-5|TRBD1|.
CASSRQGGYQETQYF
TGTGCCAGCAGCCGACAGGGGGGGTACCAAGAGACCCAGTACTTC
>TRBV9|TRBJ1-1|.|.
CASSPQHSGPSFLSEAFF
TGTGCCAGCAGCCCCCAACACTCGGGACCGAGTTTCTTATCTGAAGCTTTCTTT
>TRBV2|TRBJ1-1|.|.
CASSAIQIGALNTEAFF
TGTGCCAGCAGTGCCATCCAGATTGGGGCTCTGAACACTGAAGCTTTCTTT
>TRBV9|TRBJ1-1|.|.
CASGSGGAFF
TGTGCCAGCGGAAGTGGGGGAGCTTTCTTT
>TRBV4-2|TRBJ2-7|TRBD1|.
CASSQDWLGQGADEQYF
TGTGCCAGCAGCCAAGATTGGCTGGGACAGGGGGCCGACGAGCAGTACTTC
>TRBV25-1|TRBJ1-2|.|.
CASSTGYGYTF
TGTGCCAGCAGTACAGGGTATGGCTACACCTTC
>TRBV11-2|TRBJ2-3|.|.
CASSSFSTDTQYF
TGTGCCAGCAGCTCGTTCTCGACAGATACGCAGTATTTT